The 2 T cell receptor beta chains below all came from one sample that was sequenced in a study of blood T cell repertoires in COVID-19. Repertoires were generated with immunoSEQ multiplex PCR, while TCRdb's copy carries only in-frame clones and drops some. Here the sample spans about 310,000 clones, about 88% being singletons. Sequencing input: PBMCs or T cells enriched from blood (not recorded which). These receptor sequences come from a woman between 40 and 55 years old who had recovered from COVID-19.

J is TRBJ2-5 and V is TRBV11-3; TRBD2 aligns across 13 bases. Looked up from germline, CDR1 is SGHNT and CDR2 is YENEEA. CDR3 length: 18 residues. The J segment lost 5 bases and the V segment lost 4 bases, leaving 13 bases of the junction unmatched. CDR3 protein: CASSYGTSGAFSFETQYF. The CDR3 region has the DNA TGTGCCAGCAGCTACGGGACTAGCGGGGCTTTCTCCTTTGAGACCCAGTACTTC.

This chain joins TRBV5-1 and TRBJ1-1, with 8 bases matching TRBD1. Germline V gene data show CDR1 as SGHRS and CDR2 as YFSETQ. With 0 bases clipped from V and 4 bases from J, the junction kept 8 bases outside the gene matches. CDR3 length equals 16 residues. The CDR3 loop reads CASSLVVTGVPTEAFF. The CDR3 nucleotides are TGCGCCAGCAGCTTGGTTGTGACAGGGGTCCCCACTGAAGCTTTCTTT.